This TCR beta chain originates from a study of esophageal squamous cell carcinoma tumors (dated by TCRdb to about 2021). Broadly, across the study: Using principal component analysis combined with K-means clustering of immunohistochemical values for T-cell and checkpoint markers, the researchers divided patients into immuno relation high and low groups. In Japan, approximately 52 patients with esophageal squamous cell carcinoma who were treated surgically made up the wider cohort, which included approximately 20 high and 30 or so low immuno relation cases. TCR sequencing was performed on roughly 10 patients, consisting of five randomly selected high immuno relation cases and five background-matched low immuno relation cases. The goal of the study was to evaluate both the diversity of the TCR repertoire and the shared TCR repertoires of T cells inside the tumor environment of esophageal squamous cell carcinoma. Across the approximately nine cases, 1,700,000 or so TCRalpha and some 1.2 million TCRbeta total reads were obtained, of which 31,954 and 34,876 were unique. Study-wide findings and limitations: Given the large variation in the TCRalphabeta repertoire, the shared V|J recombination candidates might have been chosen by chance. Only a few cases were included in the TCR repertoire analysis, and no investigation at the CDR3 clonotype level was carried out. Because TCRalpha and TCRbeta chains were sequenced separately, chain pairing and recognized antigens remained unknown. A single dominant TCRalpha VJ recombination with apparently reduced TCRalpha diversity was observed in three of the 10 cases. Total TCR repertoire counts did not differ between groups, but significant repertoire counts were higher in the high immuno relation group. Fewer than 30 TRAV|TRAJ and some 20 TRBV|TRBJ combinations, including TRAV13-1|TRAJ22 and TRBV7-9|TRBJ2-7, appeared to be shared among high immuno relation cases.

The protocol used for the library was 5' RACE. A PCR using KAPA HiFi with TCRalpha or TCRbeta constant-region primers and a P20EA primer was followed by a nested second PCR with CA2 or CB2. TCR genes were amplified by unbiased adaptor ligation RT-PCR, with reverse transcription by Superscript III and a polyT18-containing BSL-18E primer. Following second-strand synthesis and blunting, the P10EA/P20EA adaptor was ligated to the 5' end of the cDNA, and NotI digestion was then performed. For both the first and second PCRs, approximately 20 cycles of 98 degrees C for 20 s, 65 degrees C for 30 s and 72 degrees C for 1 min were run. Amplicons were indexed with the Nextera XT Index kit v2 Set A, pooled equimolarly and quantified on a Qubit 2.0 Fluorometer. Sequencing was carried out on the Illumina MiSeq platform with 2x300 bp paired-end reads. Regarding the original processing steps: Reads were assigned to V and J genes by highest identity to IMGT reference sequences using Repertoire Genesis software ver.1.0. CDR3 was defined as the region from Cys104 to Phe118 plus Gly119 and was translated, and unique sequence reads were defined by distinct V, J and CDR3 amino acids. Shared V|J combinations were selected when significance was reached in both a Fisher's exact test in edgeR and a Mann Whitney U test. Repertoire dissimilarity index was computed with the R rdi package after removing singletons and bootstrapping 500 repertoire combinations. TCRdb passed the public sequencing reads through fastp at Q25 and MiXCR, retaining productive beta sequences. Every CDR3 protein is listed once, alongside the most common genes and DNA of its rows. The V and J calls follow TCRdb's processing rather than the paper's. This sample gives some 1,000 distinct CDR3 sequences in total; about 13% of them show up just once. In total, the top ten clones hold roughly a sixth of the sample.

Enrollment excluded patients who had received neoadjuvant chemotherapy or who had no clinical information. All of the TCR-sequenced cases shown were male, and each had a subtotal esophagectomy with 2- or 3-field lymphadenectomy. RNA was extracted from bulk tumor tissue sections with a Qiagen AllPrep kit, without T-cell sorting. Until RNA extraction, small sections of surgically resected tumor tissue were kept in RNAlater reagent at -80 degrees C. This clonotype is characterized as medium-sized (0.01 to 0.1%). Its antigen is still unknown. One base away there is no much larger clone; base qualities are not given. From its cysteine to its phenylalanine, the CDR3 spans 12 amino acids. The DNA shown is the 36-base CDR3, in frame from base 1. V was cut back by 7 bases and J by 2 bases, leaving a gap of 11 bases between them. Reading the germline V gene (reference sequence) gives CDR1 DFQATT and CDR2 SNEGSKA.

The sequence links TRBV20-1 to TRBJ1-2, with a weak D call of TRBD1 (6 bases match). Sequencing was carried out using tumor tissue. This receptor was identified in a man aged 45-79 years with esophageal squamous cell carcinoma. CDR3 protein: CSETGHNYGYTF. The DNA is TGCAGTGAAACGGGACACAACTATGGCTACACCTTC.